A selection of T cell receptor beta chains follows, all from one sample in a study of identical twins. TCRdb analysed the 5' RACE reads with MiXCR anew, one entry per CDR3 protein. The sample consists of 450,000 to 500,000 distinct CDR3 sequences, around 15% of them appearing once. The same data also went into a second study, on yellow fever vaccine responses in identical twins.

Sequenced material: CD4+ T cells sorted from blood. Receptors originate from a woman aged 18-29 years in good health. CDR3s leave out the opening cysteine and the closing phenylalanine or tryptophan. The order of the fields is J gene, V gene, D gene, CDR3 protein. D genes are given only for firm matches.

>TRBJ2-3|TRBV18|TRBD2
ASSRGLAGLASTDTQY
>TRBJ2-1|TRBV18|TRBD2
ASSPPFRAGARVSEQF
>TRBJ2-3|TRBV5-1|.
ASRLGPTDTQY
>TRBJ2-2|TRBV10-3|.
AISDGIYTGELF
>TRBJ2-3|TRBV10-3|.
AINGNTDTQY
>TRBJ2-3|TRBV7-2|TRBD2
ASRPSGPASQY
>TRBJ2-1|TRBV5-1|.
ASSLSITYNEQF
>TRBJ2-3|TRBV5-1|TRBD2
ASSPWGTRGTDTQY
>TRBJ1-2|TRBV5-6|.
ASILGSNPKGYGYT
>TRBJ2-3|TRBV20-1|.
SAKGGLASSTDTQY
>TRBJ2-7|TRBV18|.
ASSPPSYEQY
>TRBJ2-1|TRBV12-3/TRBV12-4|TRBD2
ASRSGTWGAYNEQF
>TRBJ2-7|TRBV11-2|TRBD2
ASSLEIRRTSGDSYEQY
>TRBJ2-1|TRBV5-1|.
ASSGGINEQF
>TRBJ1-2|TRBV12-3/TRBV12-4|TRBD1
ASSLSGTGVNYGYT
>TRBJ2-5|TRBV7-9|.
ASTPGTQQETQY
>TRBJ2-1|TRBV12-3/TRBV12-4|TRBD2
ASSAGTSVEQF
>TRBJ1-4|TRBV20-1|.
SATSGATNEKLF
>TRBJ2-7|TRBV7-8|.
ASSLEVSGSSYEQY
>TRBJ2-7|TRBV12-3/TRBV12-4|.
ASSLSASVEQY
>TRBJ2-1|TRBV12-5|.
ASGVGRYSVDEQF
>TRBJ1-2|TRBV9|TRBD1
ASSPRQGQRRVDGYT
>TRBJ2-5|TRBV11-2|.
ASSSRGGQLSEETQY
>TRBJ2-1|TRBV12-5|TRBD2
VSGLVIGRPPTEQF
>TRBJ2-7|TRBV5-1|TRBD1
ASSLALGQGYEQY
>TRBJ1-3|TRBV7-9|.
ASSFARGNTIY
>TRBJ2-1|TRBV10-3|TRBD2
AIMRSGMTDEQF
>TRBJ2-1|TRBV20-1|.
SARVSEQF
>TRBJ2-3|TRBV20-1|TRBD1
SASPGTGRTDTQY
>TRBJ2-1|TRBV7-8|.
ASSFVGGRNEQF
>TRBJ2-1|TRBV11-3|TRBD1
ASSFRTGRDEQF
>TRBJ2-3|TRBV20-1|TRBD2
SALSGGASDTQY
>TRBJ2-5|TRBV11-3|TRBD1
ASSHGQGAGKTQY
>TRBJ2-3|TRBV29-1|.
SVLGGTDTQY
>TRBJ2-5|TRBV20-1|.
SARIPGVETQY
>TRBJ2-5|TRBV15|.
ATSRDQGRRQETQY
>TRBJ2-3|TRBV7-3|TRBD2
ASSTRRLAGGPGDTQY
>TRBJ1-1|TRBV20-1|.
SARAGQQGSSEAF
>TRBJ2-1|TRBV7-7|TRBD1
ASSLGTGGNNEQF
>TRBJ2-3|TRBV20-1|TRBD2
CASRTSGGVGTDTQY
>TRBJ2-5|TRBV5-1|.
ASSQEGRTQETQY
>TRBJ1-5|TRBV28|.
ASSNRVQPQH
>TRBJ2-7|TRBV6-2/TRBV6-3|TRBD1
ASLMDRGSYEQY
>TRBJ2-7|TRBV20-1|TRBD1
SARGYRDRNEQY
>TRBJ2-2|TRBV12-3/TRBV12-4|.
ASRGTPTGELF
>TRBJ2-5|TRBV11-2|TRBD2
ASSLIRRGWETQY
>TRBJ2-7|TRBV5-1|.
ASSLATGTVTYEQY
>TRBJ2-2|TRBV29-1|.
SAIIVGSTTGELF
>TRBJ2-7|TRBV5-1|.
ASSSLGHEQY
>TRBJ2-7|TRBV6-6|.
ASSYLDLEQY
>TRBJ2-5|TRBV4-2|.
ASSQGPTEETQY
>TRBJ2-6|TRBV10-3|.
AIRATGANVLT
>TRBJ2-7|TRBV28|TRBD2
ASSTGTSGSYEQY